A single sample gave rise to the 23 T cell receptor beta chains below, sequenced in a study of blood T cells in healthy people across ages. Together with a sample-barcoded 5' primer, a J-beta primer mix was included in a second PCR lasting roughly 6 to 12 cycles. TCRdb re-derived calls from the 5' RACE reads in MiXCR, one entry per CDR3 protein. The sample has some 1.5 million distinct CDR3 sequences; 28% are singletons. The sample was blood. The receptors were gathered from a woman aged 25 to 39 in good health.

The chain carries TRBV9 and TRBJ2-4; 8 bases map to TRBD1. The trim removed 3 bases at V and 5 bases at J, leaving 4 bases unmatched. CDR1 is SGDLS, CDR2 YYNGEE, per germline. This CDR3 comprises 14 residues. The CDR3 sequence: CASSGGTGQNIQYF. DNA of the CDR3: TGTGCCAGCAGCGGGGGGACAGGTCAAAACATTCAGTACTTC.

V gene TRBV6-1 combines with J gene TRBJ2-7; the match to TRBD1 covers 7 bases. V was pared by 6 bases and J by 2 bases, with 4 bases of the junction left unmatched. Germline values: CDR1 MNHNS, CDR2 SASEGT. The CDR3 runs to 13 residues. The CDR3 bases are TGTGCCAGCAGAGTGACAGGGCCCTACGAGCAGTACTTC. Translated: CASRVTGPYEQYF.

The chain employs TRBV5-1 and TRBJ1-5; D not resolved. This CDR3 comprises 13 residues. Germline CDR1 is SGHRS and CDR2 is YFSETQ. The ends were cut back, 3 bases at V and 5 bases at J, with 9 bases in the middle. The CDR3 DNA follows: TGCGCCAGCAGCTCTTCCGTCGATCAGCCCCAGCATTTT. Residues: CASSSSVDQPQHF. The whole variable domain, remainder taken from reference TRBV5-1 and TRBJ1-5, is KAGVTQTPRYLIKTRGQQVTLSCSPISGHRSVSWYQQTPGQGLQFLFEYFSETQRNKGNFPGRFSGRQFSNSRSEMNVSTLELGDSALYLCASSSSVDQPQHFGDGTRLSIL.

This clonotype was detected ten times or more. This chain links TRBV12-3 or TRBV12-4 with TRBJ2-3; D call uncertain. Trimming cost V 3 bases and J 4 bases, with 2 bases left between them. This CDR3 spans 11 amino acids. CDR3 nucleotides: TGTGCCAGCAGTTTCGCAGATACGCAGTATTTT. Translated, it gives CASSFADTQYF.

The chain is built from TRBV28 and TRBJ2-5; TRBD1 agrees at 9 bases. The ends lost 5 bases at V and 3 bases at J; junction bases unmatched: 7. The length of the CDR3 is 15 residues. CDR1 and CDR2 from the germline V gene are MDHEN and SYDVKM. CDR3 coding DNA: TGTGCCAGCAGTGCCCCGGGACAGGGAAAAGAGACCCAGTACTTC. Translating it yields CASSAPGQGKETQYF.

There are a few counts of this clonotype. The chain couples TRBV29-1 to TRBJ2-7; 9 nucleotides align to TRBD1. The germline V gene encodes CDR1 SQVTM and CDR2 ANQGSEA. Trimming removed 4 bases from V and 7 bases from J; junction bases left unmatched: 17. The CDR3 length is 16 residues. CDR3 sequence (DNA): TGCAGCGTTGGGCTTCGGGACAGGGCCACCTACACTGAGCAGTACTTC. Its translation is CSVGLRDRATYTEQYF.

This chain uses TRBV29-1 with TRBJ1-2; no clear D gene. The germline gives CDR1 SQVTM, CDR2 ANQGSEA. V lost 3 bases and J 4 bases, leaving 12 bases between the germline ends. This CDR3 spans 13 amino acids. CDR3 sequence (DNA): TGCAGCGTTGAGATCACGGACGCCTATGGCTACACCTTC. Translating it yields CSVEITDAYGYTF.

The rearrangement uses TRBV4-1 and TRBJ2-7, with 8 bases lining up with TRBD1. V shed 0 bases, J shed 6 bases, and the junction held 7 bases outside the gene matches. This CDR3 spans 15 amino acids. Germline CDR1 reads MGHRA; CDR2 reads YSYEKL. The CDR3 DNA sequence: TGCGCCAGCAGCCAAGATGGTCAGGGGGCTAGCGAGCAGTACTTC. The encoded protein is CASSQDGQGASEQYF.

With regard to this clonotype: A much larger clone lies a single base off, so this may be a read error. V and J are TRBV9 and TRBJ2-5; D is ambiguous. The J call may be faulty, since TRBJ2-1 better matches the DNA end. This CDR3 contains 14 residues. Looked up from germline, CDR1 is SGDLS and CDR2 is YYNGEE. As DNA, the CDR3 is TGTGCCAGCAGCGCGACGGTGAACCAAGAGACCCAGTTCTTC. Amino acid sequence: CASSATVNQETQFF.

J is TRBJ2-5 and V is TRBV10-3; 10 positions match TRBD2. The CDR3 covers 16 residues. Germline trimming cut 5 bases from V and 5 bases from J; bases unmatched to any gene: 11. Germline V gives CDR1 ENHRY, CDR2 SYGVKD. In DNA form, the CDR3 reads TGTGCCATCAGTTCCGATCTAGCGGGAGTACGCGAGACCCAGTACTTC. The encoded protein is CAISSDLAGVRETQYF.

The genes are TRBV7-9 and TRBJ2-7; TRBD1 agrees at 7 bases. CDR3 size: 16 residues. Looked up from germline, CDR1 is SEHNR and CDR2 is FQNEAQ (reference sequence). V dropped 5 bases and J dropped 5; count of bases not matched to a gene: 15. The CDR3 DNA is TGTGCCAGCAGCCCCAAGGGAGTGACAGGGAAGCACGAGCAGTACTTC. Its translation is CASSPKGVTGKHEQYF.

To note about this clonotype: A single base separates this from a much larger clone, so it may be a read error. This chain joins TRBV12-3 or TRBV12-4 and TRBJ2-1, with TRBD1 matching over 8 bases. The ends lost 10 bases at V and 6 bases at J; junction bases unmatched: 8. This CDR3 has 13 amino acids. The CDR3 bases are TGTGCCAACACCTGGACAGGGAGCAATGAGCAGTTCTTC. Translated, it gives CANTWTGSNEQFF.

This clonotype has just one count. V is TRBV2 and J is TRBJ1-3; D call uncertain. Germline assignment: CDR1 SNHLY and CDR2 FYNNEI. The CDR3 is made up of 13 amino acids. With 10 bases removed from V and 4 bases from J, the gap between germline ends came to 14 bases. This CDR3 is CATRVDSGNTIYF. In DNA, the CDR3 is TGTGCCACCCGGGTCGACTCCGGAAACACCATATATTTT. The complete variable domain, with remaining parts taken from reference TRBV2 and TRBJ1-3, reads EPEVTQTPSHQVTQMGQEVILRCVPISNHLYFYWYRQILGQKVEFLVSFYNNEISEKSEIFDDQFSVERPDGSNFTLKIRSTKLEDSAMYFCATRVDSGNTIYFGEGSWLTVV.

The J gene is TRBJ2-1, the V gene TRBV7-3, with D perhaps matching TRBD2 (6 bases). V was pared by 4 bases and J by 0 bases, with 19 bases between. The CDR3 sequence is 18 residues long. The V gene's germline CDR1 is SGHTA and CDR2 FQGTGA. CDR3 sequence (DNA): TGTGCCAGCAGCTATCCAGGACGGGGGAGACGCTCCTACAATGAGCAGTTCTTC. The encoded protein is CASSYPGRGRRSYNEQFF. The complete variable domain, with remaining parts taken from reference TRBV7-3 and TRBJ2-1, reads GAGVSQTPSNKVTEKGKYVELRCDPISGHTALYWYRQSLGQGPEFLIYFQGTGAADDSGLPNDRFFAVRPEGSVSTLKIQRTERGDSAVYLCASSYPGRGRRSYNEQFFGPGTRLTVL.

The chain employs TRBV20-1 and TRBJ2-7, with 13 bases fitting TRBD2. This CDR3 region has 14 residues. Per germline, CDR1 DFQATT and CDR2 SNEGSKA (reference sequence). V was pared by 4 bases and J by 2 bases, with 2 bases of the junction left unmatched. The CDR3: CSAKTSGRTYEQYF. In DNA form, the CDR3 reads TGCAGTGCTAAGACTAGCGGGAGGACCTACGAGCAGTACTTC.

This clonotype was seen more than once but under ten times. CDR3 residues: CASSDHRGIDTQYF. CDR3 DNA: TGCGCCAGCAGCGACCACAGGGGAATAGATACGCAGTATTTT. V is TRBV5-1 and J is TRBJ2-3, with 7 bases that match TRBD1. The CDR3 sequence is 14 residues long. V dropped 4 bases and J dropped 5; count of bases not matched to a gene: 7. Germline values: CDR1 SGHRS, CDR2 YFSETQ.

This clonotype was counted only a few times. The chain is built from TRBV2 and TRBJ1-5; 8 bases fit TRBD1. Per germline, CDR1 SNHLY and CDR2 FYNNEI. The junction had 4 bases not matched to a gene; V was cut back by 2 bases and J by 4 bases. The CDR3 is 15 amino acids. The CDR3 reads CASSERGQVNQPQHF. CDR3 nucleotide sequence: TGTGCCAGCAGTGAAAGGGGACAGGTGAATCAGCCCCAGCATTTT.

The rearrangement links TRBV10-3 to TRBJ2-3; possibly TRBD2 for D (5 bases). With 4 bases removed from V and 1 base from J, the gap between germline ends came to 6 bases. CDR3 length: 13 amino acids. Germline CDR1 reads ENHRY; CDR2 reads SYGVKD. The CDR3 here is CAISVSGTDTQYF. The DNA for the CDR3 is TGTGCCATCAGTGTTAGCGGCACAGATACGCAGTATTTT.

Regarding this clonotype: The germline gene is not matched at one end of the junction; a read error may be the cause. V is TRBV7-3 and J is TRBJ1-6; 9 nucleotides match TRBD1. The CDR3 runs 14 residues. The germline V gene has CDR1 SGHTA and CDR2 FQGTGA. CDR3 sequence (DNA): TGTGCCAGCAGCGCGACAGGGGGTAATTCACCCCGCCACTTT. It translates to CASSATGGNSPRHF.

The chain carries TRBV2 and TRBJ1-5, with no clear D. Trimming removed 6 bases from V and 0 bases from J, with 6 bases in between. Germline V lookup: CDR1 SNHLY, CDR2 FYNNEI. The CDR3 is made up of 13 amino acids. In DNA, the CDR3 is TGTGCCAGCAGGGAGGATAGCAATCAGCCCCAGCATTTT. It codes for CASREDSNQPQHF. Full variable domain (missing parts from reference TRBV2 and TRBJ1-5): EPEVTQTPSHQVTQMGQEVILRCVPISNHLYFYWYRQILGQKVEFLVSFYNNEISEKSEIFDDQFSVERPDGSNFTLKIRSTKLEDSAMYFCASREDSNQPQHFGDGTRLSIL.

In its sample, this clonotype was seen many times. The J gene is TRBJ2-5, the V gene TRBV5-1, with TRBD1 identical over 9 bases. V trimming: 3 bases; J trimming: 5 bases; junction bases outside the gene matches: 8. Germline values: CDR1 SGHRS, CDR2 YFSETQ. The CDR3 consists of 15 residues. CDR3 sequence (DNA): TGCGCCAGCAGCTATACCGGGACAGGGCTTGAGACCCAGTACTTC. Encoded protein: CASSYTGTGLETQYF.

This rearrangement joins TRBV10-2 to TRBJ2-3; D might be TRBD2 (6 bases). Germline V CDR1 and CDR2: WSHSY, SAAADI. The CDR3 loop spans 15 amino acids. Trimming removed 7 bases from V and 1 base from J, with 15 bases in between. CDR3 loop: CASKNTGTGTDTQYF. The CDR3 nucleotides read TGCGCCAGCAAGAATACCGGGACTGGCACAGATACGCAGTATTTT.

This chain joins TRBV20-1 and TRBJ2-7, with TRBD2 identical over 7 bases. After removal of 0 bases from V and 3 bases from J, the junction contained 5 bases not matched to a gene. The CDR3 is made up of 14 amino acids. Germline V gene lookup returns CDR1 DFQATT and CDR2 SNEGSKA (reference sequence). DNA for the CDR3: TGCAGTGCTAGAGAAGGGAGGGTCGGCTACGAGCAGTACTTC. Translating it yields CSAREGRVGYEQYF.